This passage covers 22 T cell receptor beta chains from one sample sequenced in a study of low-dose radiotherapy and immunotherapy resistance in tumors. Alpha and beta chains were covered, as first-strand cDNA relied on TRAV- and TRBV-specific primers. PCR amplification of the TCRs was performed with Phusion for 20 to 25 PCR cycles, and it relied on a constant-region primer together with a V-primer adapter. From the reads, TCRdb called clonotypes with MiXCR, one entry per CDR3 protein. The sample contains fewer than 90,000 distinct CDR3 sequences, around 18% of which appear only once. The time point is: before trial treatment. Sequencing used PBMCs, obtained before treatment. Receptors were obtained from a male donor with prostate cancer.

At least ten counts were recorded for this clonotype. DNA for the CDR3: TGTGCCAGCAGCTTAGCCCGCCCCGGGGATACGCAGTATTTT. Translated, it gives CASSLARPGDTQYF. The gene calls are TRBV7-8 and TRBJ2-3; D not resolved. V lost 0 bases and J 6 bases, leaving 10 bases between the germline ends. CDR3 length equals 14 residues. Germline-derived CDR1 and CDR2 are SGHVS and FQNEAQ.

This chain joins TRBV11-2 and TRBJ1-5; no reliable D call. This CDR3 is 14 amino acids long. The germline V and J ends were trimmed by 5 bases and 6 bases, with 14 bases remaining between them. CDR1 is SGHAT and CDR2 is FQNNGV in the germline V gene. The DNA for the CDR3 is TGTGCCAGCAGCCCCGCGGCAGGTGGTCAGCCCCAGCATTTT. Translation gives CASSPAAGGQPQHF. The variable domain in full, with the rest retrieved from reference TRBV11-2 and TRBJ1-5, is EAGVAQSPRYKIIEKRQSVAFWCNPISGHATLYWYQQILGQGPKLLIQFQNNGVVDDSQLPKDRFSAERLKGVDSTLKIQPAKLEDSAVYLCASSPAAGGQPQHFGDGTRLSIL.

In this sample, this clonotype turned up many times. The CDR3 sequence: CASSFQGADTQYF. CDR3 coding DNA: TGTGCCAGCAGCTTTCAAGGGGCAGATACGCAGTATTTT. V and J are TRBV13 and TRBJ2-3; D might be TRBD1 (5 bases). CDR3 length equals 13 residues. Germline V gene data show CDR1 as PRHDT and CDR2 as FYEKMQ (reference sequence). V shed 3 bases and J shed 4 bases, with 8 bases lying between them. Full variable domain (remainder filled in from reference TRBV13 and TRBJ2-3): AAGVIQSPRHLIKEKRETATLKCYPIPRHDTVYWYQQGPGQDPQFLISFYEKMQSDKGSIPDRFSAQQFSDYHSELNMSSLELGDSALYFCASSFQGADTQYFGPGTRLTVL.

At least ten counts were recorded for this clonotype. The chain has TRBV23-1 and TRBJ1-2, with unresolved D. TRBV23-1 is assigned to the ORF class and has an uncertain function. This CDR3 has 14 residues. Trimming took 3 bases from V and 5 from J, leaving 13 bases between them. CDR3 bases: TGCGCCAGCAGTCAGGAGGAGCCAGCATATGGCTACACCTTC. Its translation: CASSQEEPAYGYTF.

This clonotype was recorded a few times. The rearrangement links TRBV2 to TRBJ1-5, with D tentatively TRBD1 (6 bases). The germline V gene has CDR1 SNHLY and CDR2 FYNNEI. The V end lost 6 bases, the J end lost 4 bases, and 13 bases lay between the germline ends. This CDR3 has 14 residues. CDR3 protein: CASRRDRPNQPQHF. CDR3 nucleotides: TGTGCCAGCAGACGCGACAGGCCGAATCAGCCCCAGCATTTT. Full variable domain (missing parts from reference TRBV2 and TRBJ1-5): EPEVTQTPSHQVTQMGQEVILRCVPISNHLYFYWYRQILGQKVEFLVSFYNNEISEKSEIFDDQFSVERPDGSNFTLKIRSTKLEDSAMYFCASRRDRPNQPQHFGDGTRLSIL.

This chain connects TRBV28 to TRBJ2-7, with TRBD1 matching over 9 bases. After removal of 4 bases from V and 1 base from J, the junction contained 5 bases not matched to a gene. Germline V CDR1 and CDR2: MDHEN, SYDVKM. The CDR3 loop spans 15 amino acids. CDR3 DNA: TGTGCCAGCAGTTCCGGGACAGGGCGGTCCTACGAGCAGTACTTC. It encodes CASSSGTGRSYEQYF.

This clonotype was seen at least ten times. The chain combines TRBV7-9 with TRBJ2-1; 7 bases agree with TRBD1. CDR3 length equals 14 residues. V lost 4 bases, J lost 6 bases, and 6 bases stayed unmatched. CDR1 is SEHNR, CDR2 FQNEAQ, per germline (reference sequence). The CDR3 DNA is TGTGCCAGCAGCTCCGACAGGGCTCGCAATGAGCAGTTCTTC. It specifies CASSSDRARNEQFF.

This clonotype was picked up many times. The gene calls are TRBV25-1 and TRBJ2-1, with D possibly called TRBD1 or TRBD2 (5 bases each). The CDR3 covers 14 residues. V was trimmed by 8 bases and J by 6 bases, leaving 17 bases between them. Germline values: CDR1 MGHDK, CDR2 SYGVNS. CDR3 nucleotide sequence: TGTGCCAGCGGCCTACGACGGGACGGCAATGAGCAGTTCTTC. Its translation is CASGLRRDGNEQFF.

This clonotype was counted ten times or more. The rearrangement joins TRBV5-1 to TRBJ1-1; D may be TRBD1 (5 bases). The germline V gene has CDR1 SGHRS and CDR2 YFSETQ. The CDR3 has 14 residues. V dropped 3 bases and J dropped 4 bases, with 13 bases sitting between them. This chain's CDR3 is CASSSRGGGTEAFF. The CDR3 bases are TGCGCCAGCAGCTCACGGGGGGGGGGCACTGAAGCTTTCTTT. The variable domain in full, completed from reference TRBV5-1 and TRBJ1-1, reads KAGVTQTPRYLIKTRGQQVTLSCSPISGHRSVSWYQQTPGQGLQFLFEYFSETQRNKGNFPGRFSGRQFSNSRSEMNVSTLELGDSALYLCASSSRGGGTEAFFGQGTRLTVV.

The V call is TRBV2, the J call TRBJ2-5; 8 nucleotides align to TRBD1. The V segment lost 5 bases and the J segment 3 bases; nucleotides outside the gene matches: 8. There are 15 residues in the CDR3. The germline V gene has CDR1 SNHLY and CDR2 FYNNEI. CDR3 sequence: CASSSGTGGEETQYF. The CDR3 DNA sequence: TGTGCCAGCAGTTCCGGGACAGGTGGGGAAGAGACCCAGTACTTC.

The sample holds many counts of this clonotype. The chain's CDR3 is CASSLDGTTEAFF. Written as DNA, the CDR3 is TGTGCCAGCAGCTTGGACGGGACCACTGAAGCTTTCTTT. The V and J genes are TRBV5-6 and TRBJ1-1, with a possible D match to TRBD1 (5 bases). The CDR3 contains 13 residues. Germline-derived CDR1 and CDR2 are SGHDT and YYEEEE. V was clipped by 0 bases and J by 4 bases, with 7 bases between them.

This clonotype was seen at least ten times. The chain's CDR3 is CASSVPGTSTDTQYF. The CDR3 coding sequence is TGCGCCAGCAGCGTACCCGGGACTAGCACAGATACGCAGTATTTT. This chain connects TRBV5-1 to TRBJ2-3, with D perhaps TRBD2 (6 bases). Germline CDR1 is SGHRS and CDR2 is YFSETQ. The CDR3 spans 15 residues. The V end was cut by 4 bases, the J end by 0 bases, with 12 bases between.

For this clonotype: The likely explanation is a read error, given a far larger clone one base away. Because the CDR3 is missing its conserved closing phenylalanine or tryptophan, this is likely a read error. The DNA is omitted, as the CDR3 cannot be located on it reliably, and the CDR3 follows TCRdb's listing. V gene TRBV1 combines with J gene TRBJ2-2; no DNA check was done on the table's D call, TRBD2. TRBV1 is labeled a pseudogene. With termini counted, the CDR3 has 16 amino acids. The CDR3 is CASSQGTGPNTGELFL.

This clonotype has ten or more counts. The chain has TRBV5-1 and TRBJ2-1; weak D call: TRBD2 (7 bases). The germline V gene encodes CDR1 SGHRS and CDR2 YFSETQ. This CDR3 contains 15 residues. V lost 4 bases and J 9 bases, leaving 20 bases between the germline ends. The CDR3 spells CASSATPGGYFEQFF. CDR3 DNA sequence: TGCGCCAGCAGCGCCACGCCGGGGGGCTATTTTGAGCAGTTCTTC.

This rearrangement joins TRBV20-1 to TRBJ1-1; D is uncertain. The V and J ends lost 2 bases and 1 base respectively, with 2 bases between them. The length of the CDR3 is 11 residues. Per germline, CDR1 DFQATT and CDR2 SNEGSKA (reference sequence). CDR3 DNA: TGCAGTGCTAGACAGAACACTGAAGCTTTCTTT. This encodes CSARQNTEAFF.

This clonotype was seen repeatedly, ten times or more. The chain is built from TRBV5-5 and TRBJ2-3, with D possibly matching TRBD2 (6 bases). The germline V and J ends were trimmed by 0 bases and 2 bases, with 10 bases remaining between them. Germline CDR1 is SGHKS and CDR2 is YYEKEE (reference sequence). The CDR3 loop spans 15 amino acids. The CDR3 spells CASSLDGTLTDTQYF. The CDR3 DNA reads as TGTGCCAGCAGCTTGGACGGGACTCTCACAGATACGCAGTATTTT.

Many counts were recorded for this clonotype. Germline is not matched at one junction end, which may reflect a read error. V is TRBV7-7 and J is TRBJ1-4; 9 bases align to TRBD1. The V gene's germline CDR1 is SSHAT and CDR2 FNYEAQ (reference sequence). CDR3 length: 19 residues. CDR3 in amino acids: CASRFLGQGPGCGREKLFF. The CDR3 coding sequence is TGTGCTAGCAGATTCCTGGGACAGGGACCAGGGTGCGGGAGAGAAAAACTGTTTTTT.

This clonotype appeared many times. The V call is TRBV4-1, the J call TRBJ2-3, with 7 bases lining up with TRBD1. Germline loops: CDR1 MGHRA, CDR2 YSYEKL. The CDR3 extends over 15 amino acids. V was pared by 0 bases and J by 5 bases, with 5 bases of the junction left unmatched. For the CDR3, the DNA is TGCGCCAGCAGCCAAGAGAGGACAGGCGGAGATACGCAGTATTTT. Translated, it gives CASSQERTGGDTQYF.

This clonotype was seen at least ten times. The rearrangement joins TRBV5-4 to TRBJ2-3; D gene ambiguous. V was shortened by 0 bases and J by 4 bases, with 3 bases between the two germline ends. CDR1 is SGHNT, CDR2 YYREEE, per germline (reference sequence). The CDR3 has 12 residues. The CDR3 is CASSLDSDTQYF. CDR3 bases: TGTGCCAGCAGCTTGGACTCAGATACGCAGTATTTT.

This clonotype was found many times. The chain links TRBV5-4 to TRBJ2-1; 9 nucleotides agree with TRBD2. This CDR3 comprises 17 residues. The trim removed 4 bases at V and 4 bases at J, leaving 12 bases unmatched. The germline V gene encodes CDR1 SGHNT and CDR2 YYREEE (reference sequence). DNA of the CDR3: TGTGCCAGCAGCCCCGATGGTGCGGGGGGGAGATACAATGAGCAGTTCTTC. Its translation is CASSPDGAGGRYNEQFF.

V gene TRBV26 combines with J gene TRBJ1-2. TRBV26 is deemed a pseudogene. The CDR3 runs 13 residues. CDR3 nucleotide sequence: TGTGCCAGCACCTTCGGGGATTCGAGAGGCTACACCTTC. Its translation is CASTFGDSRGYTF.

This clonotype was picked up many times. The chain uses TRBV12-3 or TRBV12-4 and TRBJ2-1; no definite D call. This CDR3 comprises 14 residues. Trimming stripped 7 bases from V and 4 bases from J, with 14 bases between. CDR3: CASNRATVYNEQFF. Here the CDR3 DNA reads TGTGCCAGCAATCGGGCAACAGTATACAATGAGCAGTTCTTC.